The rows below give T cell receptor beta chains drawn from one sample of a study of shared clonotypes between healthy human individuals. Sequenced by immunoSEQ multiplex PCR; TCRdb stores in-frame clones only, minus some. This table holds over 2 million clones, 95% found once. The sample taken for sequencing was naive CD4+ T cells sorted from blood. All receptors come from a young man in good health. Each CDR3 is given with its conserved first and last residue. The D gene is left open where the match is weak. Clone size appears in some rows only: once, few, many, or a class for an expanded clone.

V gene	J gene	D gene	clone size	CDR3 protein	CDR3 DNA
TRBV5-1	TRBJ2-7	.	.	CASSYRAYSEQYF	TGCGCCAGCAGCTACCGGGCCTATAGCGAGCAGTACTTC
TRBV27	TRBJ1-6	TRBD1	once	CASSSGTVVNSPLHF	TGTGCCAGCAGCTCAGGGACAGTCGTGAATTCACCCCTCCACTTT
TRBV12-2	TRBJ2-2	.	.	CASRLATATGELFF	TGTGCAAGTCGCTTAGCGACTGCGACCGGGGAGCTGTTTTTT
TRBV11-2	TRBJ2-2	TRBD1	.	CASSPRTGRTGELFF	TGTGCCAGCAGCCCCAGGACAGGAAGGACCGGGGAGCTGTTTTTT
TRBV5-6	TRBJ1-4	.	.	CASSYPGSEKLFF	TGTGCCAGCAGCTACCCAGGGAGCGAAAAACTGTTTTTT
TRBV5-4	TRBJ2-5	.	.	CASSLALGETQYF	TGTGCCAGCAGCTTGGCTCTAGGGGAGACCCAGTACTTC
TRBV11-2	TRBJ2-2	TRBD2	once	CASSHGGSNTGELFF	TGTGCCAGCAGCCACGGGGGGTCGAACACCGGGGAGCTGTTTTTT
TRBV6-5	TRBJ2-7	TRBD2	.	CASSFTGGFPFEQYF	TGTGCCAGCAGTTTCACGGGGGGATTCCCCTTCGAGCAGTACTTC
TRBV5-4	TRBJ2-7	.	.	CASSLGGRRDEQYF	TGTGCCAGCAGCTTGGGTGGCCGACGGGACGAGCAGTACTTC
TRBV28	TRBJ1-5	TRBD1	.	CASSILPGQGIQPQHF	TGTGCCAGCAGTATTTTACCGGGACAGGGTATCCAGCCCCAGCATTTT
TRBV6-5	TRBJ2-7	TRBD1	.	CASSYRGHEQYF	TGTGCCAGCAGCTACAGGGGCCACGAGCAGTACTTC
TRBV30	TRBJ2-7	.	.	CAWGRGSEQYF	TGTGCCTGGGGGAGGGGGAGCGAGCAGTACTTC
TRBV30	TRBJ2-7	TRBD1	many	CAWSIRQGARSEQYF	TGTGCCTGGAGTATCAGACAGGGGGCGCGGAGCGAGCAGTACTTC
TRBV10-1	TRBJ2-2	.	.	CASSPQGTGELFF	TGCGCCAGCAGCCCCCAGGGGACCGGGGAGCTGTTTTTT
TRBV6-1	TRBJ2-7	TRBD1	.	CASTRDSRYEQYF	TGTGCCAGCACCAGGGACAGCCGCTACGAGCAGTACTTC
TRBV4-1	TRBJ2-5	.	.	CASSQGPGRYQETQYF	TGCGCCAGCAGCCAAGGACCGGGACGGTATCAAGAGACCCAGTACTTC
TRBV5-1	TRBJ2-5	.	.	CASSSGQETQYF	TGCGCCAGCAGCAGCGGCCAAGAGACCCAGTACTTC
TRBV10-3	TRBJ1-1	.	.	CASTAGLEGHTEAFF	TGTGCCTCAACAGCGGGCCTGGAGGGGCACACTGAAGCTTTCTTT
TRBV7-8	TRBJ2-6	.	.	CASSSPSAGANVLTF	TGTGCCAGCAGTTCTCCGAGTGCCGGGGCCAACGTCCTGACTTTC
TRBV15	TRBJ2-7	.	.	CATSRDRVVSEQYF	TGTGCCACCAGCAGAGATCGTGTGGTCTCCGAGCAGTACTTC
TRBV7-9	TRBJ1-2	TRBD1	.	CASSLGTGRATF	TGTGCCAGCAGCCTAGGGACAGGGCGGGCCACCTTC
TRBV30	TRBJ2-7	TRBD1	.	CASGQDYEQYF	TGTGCCTCCGGACAGGACTACGAGCAGTACTTC
TRBV5-1	TRBJ2-4	.	.	CASSLEAGARGNIQYF	TGCGCCAGCAGCTTGGAGGCAGGGGCCAGGGGAAACATTCAGTACTTC
TRBV6-5	TRBJ1-6	.	.	CASSRDSHSPLHF	TGTGCCAGCAGTAGGGACTCGCATTCACCCCTCCACTTT
TRBV11-3	TRBJ2-1	TRBD1	.	CASSLATGGWNEQFF	TGTGCCAGCAGCTTAGCGACAGGGGGATGGAATGAGCAGTTCTTC
TRBV7-9	TRBJ2-7	.	.	CASSFSQSYEQYF	TGTGCCAGCAGCTTCAGCCAGTCCTACGAGCAGTACTTC
TRBV4-1	TRBJ2-5	.	few	CASSQGEGGQTQYF	TGCGCCAGCAGCCAAGGTGAAGGGGGGCAGACCCAGTACTTC
TRBV2	TRBJ2-3	TRBD2	.	CASMGSLAGDGDTQYF	TGTGCCAGCATGGGTAGTTTAGCGGGAGACGGAGATACGCAGTATTTT
TRBV18	TRBJ1-6	.	.	CASSPLLGDNSPLHF	TGTGCCAGCTCCCCCCTGTTGGGTGACAATTCACCCCTCCACTTT
TRBV5-4	TRBJ2-7	.	.	CASSLSAQTYEQYF	TGTGCCAGCAGCTTGTCCGCACAAACCTACGAGCAGTACTTC
TRBV7-7	TRBJ2-5	TRBD2	once	CASSLAGSVGETQYF	TGTGCTAGCAGCTTAGCGGGGAGCGTGGGGGAGACCCAGTACTTC
TRBV5-4	TRBJ1-1	TRBD1	once	CASSSGRQGADTEAFF	TGTGCCAGCAGCTCGGGCCGACAGGGGGCGGACACTGAAGCTTTCTTT